This entry lists 30 T cell receptor beta chains sequenced from one sample in a study of shared clonotypes between healthy human individuals (dated by TCRdb to 2018 to 2020). Library prep was done by the immunoSEQ multiplex PCR assay. TCRdb provides this immuneACCESS table in a form limited to in-frame rearrangements. Some clones are lacking; in checked studies, under half of them reflect an unresolved V gene, and why the rest are absent is not known. This sample gives under 2,500,000 clones in total; approximately 94% of them show up just once. The leading ten clones occupy around 0.13% of the sample. Input material: naive CD4+ T cells sorted from blood. The cell subset or site label on this specimen signifies: CD45RA+ positively selected. All receptors derive from a man between 18 and 29 years old in good health.

V and J are TRBV2 and TRBJ1-2; TRBD1 is a possible D gene (5 bases). The CDR3 is 16 amino acids. CDR1 and CDR2 (germline): SNHLY, FYNNEI. Trimming removed 8 bases at V and 7 bases at J, with 26 bases between. CDR3 amino acids: CASSYPPGQVASGYTF. For the CDR3, the DNA is TGTGCCAGCTCCTATCCCCCGGGGCAGGTTGCGAGTGGCTACACCTTC. Variable domain in full (rest from reference TRBV2 and TRBJ1-2): EPEVTQTPSHQVTQMGQEVILRCVPISNHLYFYWYRQILGQKVEFLVSFYNNEISEKSEIFDDQFSVERPDGSNFTLKIRSTKLEDSAMYFCASSYPPGQVASGYTFGSGTRLTVV.

This clone was seen only once. Distinct nucleotide sequences in the sample also encode this CDR3. The chain has TRBV5-1 and TRBJ2-5, with D perhaps TRBD2 (6 bases). The CDR3 has 15 amino acids. Germline loops: CDR1 SGHRS, CDR2 YFSETQ. With 0 bases removed from V and 2 bases from J, the gap between germline ends came to 11 bases. DNA of the CDR3: TGCGCCAGCAGCTTGGAGGCGGGGAGACAAGAGACCCAGTACTTC. The encoded protein is CASSLEAGRQETQYF.

About this clone itself: One end of the junction is discordant with germline, which a read error may explain. The chain joins TRBV15 to TRBJ2-7; D perhaps matches TRBD1 (5 bases). This CDR3 is 12 amino acids long. Germline-derived CDR1 and CDR2 are LNHNV and YYDKDF (reference sequence). CDR3 DNA sequence: TGTGCCACCAGCAGAGATAGGGGCCAAGGAGCTTTC. Translating gives CATSRDRGQGAF.

J is TRBJ2-1 and V is TRBV18; the match to TRBD2 covers 9 bases. Germline V gene sequence: CDR1 KGHSH, CDR2 LQKENI. With 6 bases clipped from V and 9 bases from J, the junction kept 12 bases outside the gene matches. This CDR3 spans 15 amino acids. As DNA, the CDR3 is TGTGCCAGCTCCCATGGGACTAGCAAGGAGGGTGAGCAGTTCTTC. Translated, it gives CASSHGTSKEGEQFF.

The chain uses TRBV30 and TRBJ2-3; D remains unclear. Deletions cut 3 bases from V and 2 bases from J, with 6 bases between. The germline gives CDR1 GTSNPN, CDR2 SVGIG (reference sequence). The CDR3 has 12 residues. As DNA, the CDR3 is TGTGCCTGGAGCTACCTCACAGATACGCAGTATTTT. This encodes CAWSYLTDTQYF.

The gene calls are TRBV10-3 and TRBJ1-5; D is possibly TRBD1 (5 bases). This CDR3 spans 14 amino acids. Trimming took 10 bases from V and 3 from J, leaving 16 bases between them. CDR1 and CDR2 from the germline V gene are ENHRY and SYGVKD. CDR3 DNA: TGTGCCACTATGGACGGGGACCTCAATCAGCCCCAGCATTTT. Protein: CATMDGDLNQPQHF.

The rearrangement joins TRBV5-1 to TRBJ2-7; TRBD2 aligns across 11 bases. J was trimmed by 3 bases and V by 1 base; bases with no gene match: 3. The CDR3 runs 15 residues. The V gene's germline CDR1 is SGHRS and CDR2 YFSETQ. The CDR3 DNA follows: TGCGCCAGCAGCTTGATCGGGACTAGCGGCTACGAGCAGTACTTC. This gives the protein CASSLIGTSGYEQYF.

As to this clone: This same CDR3 is encoded by further DNA sequences in the sample. This chain joins TRBV2 and TRBJ2-2; weak D call: TRBD2 (6 bases). The ends were cut back, 5 bases at V and 6 bases at J, with 10 bases in the middle. Per the germline V gene, CDR1 is SNHLY and CDR2 is FYNNEI. The CDR3 extends over 13 amino acids. CDR3 sequence: CASSLTSPGELFF. In DNA, the CDR3 is TGTGCCAGCAGTCTGACTAGTCCCGGGGAGCTGTTTTTT.

The chain joins TRBV18 to TRBJ1-2; no firm D call. CDR3 length: 12 residues. V lost 5 bases and J lost 5, with 9 bases in between. Germline loops: CDR1 KGHSH, CDR2 LQKENI. The CDR3 DNA reads TGTGCCAGCTCAGGGTCTAGGTATGGCTACACCTTC. It is translated as CASSGSRYGYTF.

The rearrangement uses TRBV19 and TRBJ1-4; D is ambiguous. The CDR3 is 13 residues long. V was shortened by 7 bases and J by 2 bases, with 8 bases between the two germline ends. Germline V gene sequence: CDR1 LNHDA, CDR2 SQIVND (reference sequence). The CDR3 DNA follows: TGTGCCAGTAAGGTTCATACTAATGAAAAACTGTTTTTT. This translates into CASKVHTNEKLFF. Together with reference TRBV19 and TRBJ1-4, the CDR3 gives the full variable domain: DGGITQSPKYLFRKEGQNVTLSCEQNLNHDAMYWYRQDPGQGLRLIYYSQIVNDFQKGDIAEGYSVSREKKESFPLTVTSAQKNPTAFYLCASKVHTNEKLFFGSGTQLSVL.

The chain couples TRBV30 to TRBJ2-5; tentative D call: TRBD1 (5 bases). The CDR3 has 16 amino acids. V was pared by 3 bases and J by 4 bases, with 21 bases between. CDR1 GTSNPN and CDR2 SVGIG come from the germline V gene (reference sequence). CDR3 residues: CAWRSQQGETRETQYF. CDR3 nucleotide sequence: TGTGCCTGGAGGTCCCAGCAGGGCGAGACACGAGAGACCCAGTACTTC.

This clone appeared once. The rearrangement links TRBV5-8 to TRBJ1-4; D may be TRBD1 (5 bases). This CDR3 region has 14 residues. V gave up 1 base and J gave up 8 bases, with 12 bases separating them. CDR1 is SGHTS, CDR2 YDEGEE, per germline. CDR3 coding DNA: TGTGCCAGCAGCTTGTTCAGGGTCGAGGAAAAACTGTTTTTT. Amino acids: CASSLFRVEEKLFF.

This sequence joins TRBV25-1 and TRBJ1-5; D gene unclear. The germline CDR1 and CDR2 sequences are MGHDK and SYGVNS. Trimming removed 2 bases from V and 5 bases from J, with 10 bases in between. The CDR3 has 14 residues. The CDR3 nucleotides read TGTGCCAGCAGTGAAATGGGTACTGATCAGCCCCAGCATTTT. Amino acid sequence: CASSEMGTDQPQHF.

This clone was counted a single time. This rearrangement joins TRBV5-1 to TRBJ1-2; D ambiguous. Germline loops: CDR1 SGHRS, CDR2 YFSETQ. The CDR3 has 12 amino acids. V lost 5 bases and J lost 3, with 8 bases in between. DNA for the CDR3: TGCGCCAGCAGTTATTGGGACTATGGCTACACCTTC. Protein sequence: CASSYWDYGYTF.

This rearrangement joins TRBV7-8 to TRBJ2-7; TRBD1 agrees at 9 bases. Germline V lookup: CDR1 SGHVS, CDR2 FQNEAQ. J lost 6 bases, V lost 5 bases, and 11 bases had no gene match. This CDR3 spans 15 amino acids. The CDR3: CASSAAGTGSGEQYF. Here the CDR3 DNA reads TGTGCCAGCAGCGCAGCCGGGACAGGGAGCGGCGAGCAGTACTTC. The entire variable domain, with the rest obtained from reference TRBV7-8 and TRBJ2-7, is as follows: GAGVSQSPRYKVAKRGQDVALRCDPISGHVSLFWYQQALGQGPEFLTYFQNEAQLDKSGLPSDRFFAERPEGSVSTLKIQRTQQEDSAVYLCASSAAGTGSGEQYFGPGTRLTVT.

The DNA for the CDR3 is TGTGCCAGCAGCTTGTCGGCAGGGCGAAATCTCGAGCAGTACTTC. Its protein product is CASSLSAGRNLEQYF. This chain links TRBV5-6 with TRBJ2-7; possible D gene TRBD1, 5 bases. The CDR3 runs to 15 residues. In germline, CDR1 is SGHDT, CDR2 YYEEEE. Trimming cost V 1 base and J 6 bases, with 17 bases left between them.

This chain links TRBV5-1 with TRBJ2-2; 11 nucleotides align to TRBD1. The ends lost 4 bases at V and 6 bases at J; junction bases unmatched: 8. The CDR3 contains 16 residues. CDR1 and CDR2 from the germline V gene are SGHRS and YFSETQ. This CDR3 is CASSLPGQGVSGELFF. The CDR3 DNA sequence: TGCGCCAGCAGCCTACCGGGACAGGGGGTTTCCGGGGAGCTGTTTTTT.

The rearrangement uses TRBV11-2 and TRBJ2-5, with 7 nucleotides matching TRBD1. Unmatched junction bases numbered 12, after V lost 3 bases and J lost 5 bases. CDR3 length equals 16 residues. Germline CDR1 reads SGHAT; CDR2 reads FQNNGV. CDR3: CASSLETPTGMETQYF. The CDR3 DNA reads as TGTGCCAGCAGCTTGGAGACCCCGACAGGGATGGAGACCCAGTACTTC.

The genes are TRBV11-2 and TRBJ1-2; a weak D match, TRBD1 (5 bases). Germline-derived CDR1 and CDR2 are SGHAT and FQNNGV. CDR3 length: 14 amino acids. Trimming shortened V by 4 bases and J by 4 bases, and 13 bases separated the two germline ends. The CDR3 sequence is CASSSLRGGYGYTF. DNA for the CDR3: TGTGCCAGCAGCTCCCTCCGGGGCGGCTATGGCTACACCTTC.

The rearrangement uses TRBV6-1 and TRBJ2-7; D gene unclear. V was shortened by 1 base and J by 7 bases, with 11 bases between the two germline ends. This CDR3 spans 13 amino acids. The germline V gene has CDR1 MNHNS and CDR2 SASEGT. CDR3 residues: CASSEGLMREQYF. Here the CDR3 DNA reads TGTGCCAGCAGTGAAGGACTTATGCGGGAGCAGTACTTC.

This chain links TRBV11-1 with TRBJ1-1, with D unclear. CDR3 length: 14 amino acids. Germline CDR1 and CDR2: SGHAT and FQDESV (reference sequence). The V end was cut by 6 bases, the J end by 6 bases, with 17 bases between. In DNA, the CDR3 is TGTGCCAGCAGAGAATCGTATGACGGTTCTGAAGCTTTCTTT. As protein: CASRESYDGSEAFF.

The genes are TRBV2 and TRBJ1-2; D unclear. The germline CDR1 and CDR2 sequences are SNHLY and FYNNEI. There are 13 residues in the CDR3. The V end was cut by 3 bases, the J end by 4 bases, with 9 bases between. CDR3: CASSEGIFYGYTF. The DNA of the CDR3 is TGTGCCAGCAGTGAGGGGATCTTCTATGGCTACACCTTC.

The gene calls are TRBV6-1 and TRBJ2-3, with TRBD2 identical over 7 bases. With 8 bases clipped from V and 2 bases from J, the junction kept 7 bases outside the gene matches. The CDR3 contains 14 residues. In germline, CDR1 is MNHNS, CDR2 SASEGT. The CDR3 DNA reads TGTGCCAGCGAGGCGGGGGTTCACACAGATACGCAGTATTTT. Residues: CASEAGVHTDTQYF.

The chain links TRBV28 to TRBJ1-2; the D gene is possibly TRBD1 (6 bases). The CDR3 loop spans 16 amino acids. CDR1 and CDR2 from the germline V gene are MDHEN and SYDVKM. With 2 bases removed from V and 5 bases from J, the gap between germline ends came to 18 bases. The CDR3 loop reads CASSLNPRGGGYGYTF. The CDR3 coding sequence is TGTGCCAGCAGTTTAAACCCCCGAGGAGGGGGTTATGGCTACACCTTC.

V is TRBV11-3 and J is TRBJ1-4, with TRBD1 matching over 7 bases. Unmatched junction bases numbered 4, after V lost 2 bases and J lost 13 bases. Germline lookup yields CDR1 SGHNT and CDR2 YENEEA. This CDR3 comprises 12 residues. The CDR3 DNA reads as TGTGCCAGCAGCTTACCAGGGGGGAGACTGTTTTTT. Translating it yields CASSLPGGRLFF.

The genes are TRBV28 and TRBJ1-3; D unclear. Germline CDR1 and CDR2: MDHEN and SYDVKM. This CDR3 is 14 amino acids long. For the CDR3, the DNA is TGTGTATGTGGCGGTGGTCGCTCTGGAAACACCATATATTTT. This sequence encodes CVCGGGRSGNTIYF.

The chain employs TRBV5-1 and TRBJ1-6, with D possibly TRBD1 on 6 matching bases. CDR1 is SGHRS, CDR2 YFSETQ, per germline. The germline V and J ends were trimmed by 4 bases and 4 bases, with 12 bases remaining between them. CDR3 length: 15 amino acids. The CDR3 bases are TGCGCCAGCAGCGCGGACAGACTGTATAATTCACCCCTCCACTTT. It yields the protein CASSADRLYNSPLHF. The whole variable domain, remainder taken from reference TRBV5-1 and TRBJ1-6, is KAGVTQTPRYLIKTRGQQVTLSCSPISGHRSVSWYQQTPGQGLQFLFEYFSETQRNKGNFPGRFSGRQFSNSRSEMNVSTLELGDSALYLCASSADRLYNSPLHFGNGTRLTVT.

The chain joins TRBV27 to TRBJ2-3; D might be TRBD1 (6 bases). Germline V gives CDR1 MNHEY, CDR2 SMNVEV (reference sequence). This CDR3 has 18 amino acids. The V end lost 6 bases, the J end lost 2 bases, and 24 bases lay between the germline ends. CDR3 in DNA: TGTGCCAGCAGCCTAGGGGGACCGATCAAAACACACACAGATACGCAGTATTTT. The encoded protein is CASSLGGPIKTHTDTQYF.

The chain is built from TRBV2 and TRBJ2-7, with a possible D match to TRBD2 (5 bases). Looked up from germline, CDR1 is SNHLY and CDR2 is FYNNEI. V was clipped by 3 bases and J by 1 base, with 10 bases between them. The CDR3 consists of 14 residues. CDR3 sequence: CASSDGEGSYEQYF. CDR3 in DNA: TGTGCCAGCAGTGACGGGGAAGGATCCTACGAGCAGTACTTC. The full variable domain, in which reference TRBV2 and TRBJ2-7 provide the parts outside the CDR3, is EPEVTQTPSHQVTQMGQEVILRCVPISNHLYFYWYRQILGQKVEFLVSFYNNEISEKSEIFDDQFSVERPDGSNFTLKIRSTKLEDSAMYFCASSDGEGSYEQYFGPGTRLTVT.

The V and J genes are TRBV5-1 and TRBJ2-1, with D unresolved. Germline CDR1 reads SGHRS; CDR2 reads YFSETQ. V was trimmed by 7 bases and J by 0 bases, leaving 11 bases between them. The CDR3 totals 14 residues. The DNA of the CDR3 is TGCGCCAGCTACCAGGATAGCTCCTACAATGAGCAGTTCTTC. Protein: CASYQDSSYNEQFF. The entire variable domain, with the rest obtained from reference TRBV5-1 and TRBJ2-1, is as follows: KAGVTQTPRYLIKTRGQQVTLSCSPISGHRSVSWYQQTPGQGLQFLFEYFSETQRNKGNFPGRFSGRQFSNSRSEMNVSTLELGDSALYLCASYQDSSYNEQFFGPGTRLTVL.